A selection of T cell receptor beta chains follows, all from one sample in a study of radiotherapy plus CTLA-4 blockade in lung cancer. Repertoires were generated with immunoSEQ multiplex PCR, while TCRdb's copy carries only in-frame clones and drops some. The repertoire holds about 87,000 clones, with around 84% as singletons. Sample: peripheral blood, taken from a patient treated with radiotherapy plus ipilimumab. These receptors originate from a human donor with non-small cell lung cancer that progressed on radiotherapy plus ipilimumab. Both conserved end residues are part of each CDR3. The order of the fields is clone size, D gene, V gene, J gene, CDR3 protein, CDR3 DNA. A D gene is named only where the DNA matches it firmly. Clone size is given for some rows only: seen once, a few or many times, or a class if the clone is expanded.

>.|TRBD1|TRBV5-1|TRBJ2-4
CASSLGQGIWDIQYF
TGCGCCAGCAGCTTGGGACAGGGGATATGGGACATTCAGTACTTC
>.|.|TRBV6-4|TRBJ1-4
CARNQENEKLFF
TGTGCCAGGAACCAGGAGAATGAAAAACTGTTTTTT
>.|.|TRBV27|TRBJ2-7
CASSLDRNSYEQYF
TGTGCCAGCAGTTTAGACAGAAACTCCTACGAGCAGTACTTC
>.|.|TRBV11-2|TRBJ2-1
CASSLEIAGRVYNEQFF
TGTGCCAGCAGCTTAGAGATCGCTGGAAGGGTTTACAATGAGCAGTTCTTC
>.|.|TRBV5-1|TRBJ1-2
CASSLSRQSYGYTF
TGCGCCAGCAGCTTGAGCAGACAATCCTATGGCTACACCTTC
>once|.|TRBV4-2|TRBJ1-2
CASSQLTGTADSNYGYTF
TGTGCCAGCAGCCAACTCACCGGGACCGCCGACAGTAACTATGGCTACACCTTC
>.|.|TRBV10-3|TRBJ2-5
CAISDPVQETQYF
TGTGCCATCAGTGATCCGGTTCAAGAGACCCAGTACTTC
>.|.|TRBV27|TRBJ2-7
CASSSPRTGNEQYF
TGTGCCAGCAGTTCCCCCCGGACGGGCAACGAGCAGTACTTC
>.|.|TRBV9|TRBJ2-7
CASSPGVAVLYEQYF
TGTGCCAGCAGCCCCGGGGTAGCGGTCCTCTACGAGCAGTACTTC
>few|.|TRBV18|TRBJ1-3
CASSPRLGDSGNTIYF
TGTGCCAGCTCACCACGGTTGGGAGACTCTGGAAACACCATATATTTT
>.|.|TRBV7-2|TRBJ2-1
CASTPRAGASYNEQFF
TGTGCCAGCACCCCGCGGGCGGGGGCCTCCTACAATGAGCAGTTCTTC
>.|.|TRBV7-2|TRBJ2-7
CASSFGSGLGIYEQYF
TGTGCCAGCAGCTTCGGATCAGGGCTAGGGATCTACGAGCAGTACTTC
>.|TRBD1|TRBV28|TRBJ2-7
CASRSAGTGGWEQYF
TGTGCCAGCAGAAGCGCCGGGACAGGGGGATGGGAGCAGTACTTC
>.|.|TRBV7-9|TRBJ2-7
CASSPPRGASYEQYF
TGTGCCAGCAGCCCACCCCGGGGGGCTTCCTACGAGCAGTACTTC
>.|TRBD1|TRBV5-1|TRBJ1-4
CASSFGQGGYEKLFF
TGCGCCAGCAGCTTCGGACAGGGAGGATATGAAAAACTGTTTTTT
>.|.|TRBV7-2|TRBJ2-7
CASSPRGGQIYEQYF
TGTGCCAGCAGCCCCAGGGGCGGCCAGATCTACGAGCAGTACTTC
>.|.|TRBV30|TRBJ2-1
CAWSGGTYNEQFF
TGTGCCTGGAGTGGCGGGACTTACAATGAGCAGTTCTTC
>.|.|TRBV7-2|TRBJ2-1
CASSLGGSGNEQFF
TGTGCCAGCAGCTTAGGTGGGTCCGGGAATGAGCAGTTCTTC
>.|.|TRBV29-1|TRBJ2-7
CSVFPGASPYEQYF
TGCAGCGTTTTTCCAGGGGCCTCCCCCTACGAGCAGTACTTC
>.|TRBD1|TRBV9|TRBJ1-1
CASSTARGQGYTEAFF
TGTGCCAGCAGCACGGCCCGGGGACAGGGCTACACTGAAGCTTTCTTT
>.|.|TRBV11-3|TRBJ2-1
CASSLDSSRDEQFF
TGTGCCAGCAGCTTAGATTCTAGTAGGGATGAGCAGTTCTTC
>.|.|TRBV9|TRBJ2-3
CASSVEGVSTDTQYF
TGTGCCAGCAGCGTAGAGGGGGTAAGCACAGATACGCAGTATTTT
>.|.|TRBV9|TRBJ2-5
CASSEGPERETQYF
TGTGCCAGCAGCGAAGGACCCGAAAGAGAGACCCAGTACTTC
>.|.|TRBV28|TRBJ1-1
CASSSGDRTEAFF
TGTGCCAGCAGTTCAGGGGATAGGACTGAAGCTTTCTTT
>.|.|TRBV28|TRBJ1-1
CASSLGERVNTEAFF
TGTGCCAGCAGTTTAGGGGAACGGGTGAACACTGAAGCTTTCTTT
>.|.|TRBV6-6|TRBJ1-6
CATGRRRDSPLHF
TGTGCCACCGGACGCCGGCGGGATTCACCCCTCCACTTT
>.|.|TRBV2|TRBJ2-3
CASSALWTDTQYF
TGTGCCAGCAGCGCTCTTTGGACAGATACGCAGTATTTT
>.|.|TRBV2|TRBJ2-1
CASSEGTTYLNEQFF
TGTGCCAGCAGTGAAGGGACTACTTATCTAAATGAGCAGTTCTTC
>.|.|TRBV27|TRBJ2-1
CASSRNVGSSYNEQFF
TGTGCCAGCAGTAGAAATGTTGGGAGCTCCTACAATGAGCAGTTCTTC
>.|TRBD1|TRBV28|TRBJ2-1
CAASGGKGQFF
TGTGCAGCGTCAGGGGGAAAAGGGCAGTTCTTC
>.|.|TRBV10-3|TRBJ2-2
CAISAASGELFF
TGTGCCATCAGCGCTGCTTCGGGGGAGCTGTTTTTT
>.|.|TRBV6-1|TRBJ2-3
CASSDQISAGQINTDTQYF
TGTGCCAGCAGTGACCAGATAAGTGCGGGACAGATAAACACAGATACGCAGTATTTT
>.|TRBD2|TRBV5-4|TRBJ2-5
CASSPGLAGSQETQYF
TGTGCCAGCAGCCCAGGACTAGCGGGAAGTCAAGAGACCCAGTACTTC
>.|TRBD1|TRBV15|TRBJ2-6
CATSRDQGTAGANVLTF
TGTGCCACCAGCAGAGATCAAGGGACAGCGGGGGCCAACGTCCTGACTTTC
>.|.|TRBV10-3|TRBJ1-1
CAISRGQGTEAFF
TGTGCCATCAGTAGGGGTCAGGGCACTGAAGCTTTCTTT
>few|.|TRBV4-2|TRBJ1-4
CASSQDGFRAQLFF
TGTGCCAGCAGCCAAGATGGTTTCAGGGCGCAACTGTTTTTT
>.|.|TRBV5-4|TRBJ2-7
CASSTRGVTYEQYF
TGTGCCAGCAGCACCCGGGGAGTCACCTACGAGCAGTACTTC
>.|TRBD1|TRBV19|TRBJ2-5
CASSTGQGRGETQYF
TGTGCCAGTAGTACCGGACAGGGCCGAGGGGAGACCCAGTACTTC
>.|.|TRBV15|TRBJ2-7
CATSRDKGDWAFGEQYF
TGTGCCACCAGCAGAGATAAGGGGGACTGGGCCTTTGGCGAGCAGTACTTC
>.|TRBD2|TRBV2|TRBJ2-5
CASGGGSTSGGETQYF
TGTGCCAGCGGGGGTGGGTCGACTAGCGGGGGAGAGACCCAGTACTTC
>.|.|TRBV7-9|TRBJ1-5
CASSLEGGHQPQHF
TGTGCCAGCAGCTTAGAGGGGGGGCATCAGCCCCAGCATTTT
>.|.|TRBV28|TRBJ1-2
CASSLVEGFGYTF
TGTGCCAGCAGTTTAGTTGAGGGGTTCGGCTACACCTTC
>.|TRBD1|TRBV19|TRBJ1-5
CASSALGGGWGNQPQHF
TGTGCCAGTAGTGCTTTGGGAGGGGGCTGGGGCAATCAGCCCCAGCATTTT